A single sample gave rise to the 24 T cell receptor beta chains below, sequenced in a study of CD8+ T cells in alopecia areata (dated by TCRdb to 2016 to 2019). Library preparation employed the immunoSEQ multiplex PCR assay. For TCR sequencing, RNA was extracted from every sample and reverse transcribed into cDNA to serve as template. TCRdb retrieved this table from immuneACCESS and kept in-frame rearrangements only. Not all clones are present; in checked studies, unresolved V genes account for under half, and no reason is known for the remainder. This sample lists 100,000 to 150,000 clones; about 50% were detected once. More than 9% of the sample is held by the ten biggest clonotypes. Sequencing input: NKG2D-low CD8+ T cells sorted from blood. Reading the label with the study, this specimen's cell subset or site is: sorted CD8+ NKG2D-low blood T cells. The receptors derive from a human donor with alopecia areata.

In this sample, this clone turned up a few times. The V gene is TRBV29-1, the J gene TRBJ1-2, with D unresolved. V lost 0 bases to trimming and J lost 5 bases, with 1 base between them. The CDR3 has 10 amino acids. Germline V lookup: CDR1 SQVTM, CDR2 ANQGSEA. The CDR3 coding sequence is TGCAGCGTTGAAGAATATGGCTACACCTTC. The encoded protein is CSVEEYGYTF.

Only a few counts were recorded for this clone. This chain connects TRBV7-9 to TRBJ2-7; TRBD1 aligns across 9 bases. In germline, CDR1 is SEHNR, CDR2 FQNEAQ (reference sequence). The J segment lost 3 bases and the V segment lost 5 bases, leaving 8 bases of the junction unmatched. The CDR3 runs to 15 residues. The CDR3 loop is CASSTGTGILYEQYF. CDR3 bases: TGTGCCAGCAGCACTGGGACAGGGATACTCTACGAGCAGTACTTC.

The chain recombines TRBV7-9 with TRBJ1-6, with D tentatively TRBD1 (6 bases). The ends were cut back, 5 bases at V and 10 bases at J, with 18 bases in the middle. The CDR3 loop spans 15 amino acids. CDR1 is SEHNR, CDR2 FQNEAQ, per germline (reference sequence). The CDR3 protein is CASSALQGGVSPLHF. The CDR3 bases are TGTGCCAGCAGCGCACTACAGGGAGGGGTCTCACCCCTCCACTTT. The full variable domain, in which reference TRBV7-9 and TRBJ1-6 provide the parts outside the CDR3, is DTGVSQNPRHKITKRGQNVTFRCDPISEHNRLYWYRQTLGQGPEFLTYFQNEAQLEKSRLLSDRFSAERPKGSFSTLEIQRTEQGDSAMYLCASSALQGGVSPLHFGNGTRLTVT.

This clone was detected a few times. This chain links TRBV19 with TRBJ2-1, with D hard to call. Germline V gene data show CDR1 as LNHDA and CDR2 as SQIVND (reference sequence). Trimming shortened V by 1 base and J by 5 bases, and 9 bases separated the two germline ends. The CDR3 is made up of 14 amino acids. The CDR3: CASSIVTSNNEQFF. CDR3 DNA: TGTGCCAGTAGTATAGTAACGAGCAACAATGAGCAGTTCTTC.

This clone was found a few times. This sequence joins TRBV29-1 and TRBJ2-1; TRBD1 agrees at 8 bases. CDR1 is SQVTM and CDR2 is ANQGSEA in the germline V gene. CDR3 length equals 14 residues. V lost 1 base, J lost 8 bases, and 7 bases stayed unmatched. The CDR3 DNA is TGCAGCGTTGAAGGAAGGCAGGGGGCTGATGAGCAGTTCTTC. Translation: CSVEGRQGADEQFF.

This clone was recorded a few times. V and J are TRBV6-5 and TRBJ2-5; D perhaps matches TRBD1 (5 bases). Germline CDR1 reads MNHEY; CDR2 reads SVGAGI. Trimming left V 8 bases short and J 13 bases short, with 17 bases between. CDR3 length: 11 amino acids. The CDR3 region has the DNA TGTGCCAGCGGGGTAGGGGAAAGTTGGTACTTC. This codes for CASGVGESWYF.

The chain combines TRBV5-6 with TRBJ2-7; possibly TRBD1 or TRBD2 for D (5 bases each). In germline, CDR1 is SGHDT, CDR2 YYEEEE. Trimming left V 3 bases short and J 3 bases short, with 13 bases between. This CDR3 comprises 14 residues. CDR3 residues: CASSSTGQVYEQYF. The CDR3 nucleotides read TGTGCCAGCAGCTCCACGGGGCAGGTCTACGAGCAGTACTTC.

V usage is TRBV27 and J usage is TRBJ2-2, with D unresolved. This CDR3 is 12 amino acids long. Germline CDR1 and CDR2: MNHEY and SMNVEV (reference sequence). The germline V and J ends were trimmed by 3 bases and 5 bases, with 4 bases remaining between them. In DNA, the CDR3 is TGTGCCAGCAGTTTTGCGACCGGGGAGCTGTTTTTT. Encoded protein: CASSFATGELFF.

The V gene is TRBV7-9, the J gene TRBJ2-1, with unresolved D. Germline CDR1 reads SEHNR; CDR2 reads FQNEAQ (reference sequence). The V end was cut by 3 bases, the J end by 9 bases, with 6 bases between. The CDR3 covers 11 residues. The CDR3 bases are TGTGCCAGCAGCTTTGCCAGTGAGCAGTTCTTC. Its translation: CASSFASEQFF.

The V and J genes are TRBV30 and TRBJ1-4; D gene unclear. This CDR3 is 13 amino acids long. The V gene lost 8 bases and the J gene lost 5 bases, with 15 bases spanning the gap. Germline loops: CDR1 GTSNPN, CDR2 SVGIG (reference sequence). The CDR3 coding sequence is TGTGCCGCCCTGGCAGGCCTAAATGAAAAACTGTTTTTT. Amino acids: CAALAGLNEKLFF.

The chain combines TRBV30 with TRBJ2-7; no clear D gene. The CDR3 sequence is 11 residues long. Germline values: CDR1 GTSNPN, CDR2 SVGIG (reference sequence). Trimming took off 5 bases at V and 6 bases at J, with 11 bases between the two ends. The CDR3 sequence: CAWAAASEQYF. CDR3 DNA: TGTGCCTGGGCGGCGGCCTCCGAGCAGTACTTC.

CDR3 DNA sequence: TGCGCCAGCAGCCCCGTCCCAGGGATGGACCAGCCCCAGCATTTT. Its protein is CASSPVPGMDQPQHF. This chain joins TRBV5-1 and TRBJ1-5, with D possibly TRBD1 on 5 matching bases. V was pared by 4 bases and J by 7 bases, with 18 bases between. The CDR3 consists of 15 residues. Germline CDR1 and CDR2: SGHRS and YFSETQ.

This chain connects TRBV27 to TRBJ2-7; perhaps D is TRBD1 or TRBD2 (6 bases each). Germline loops: CDR1 MNHEY, CDR2 SMNVEV (reference sequence). The CDR3 spans 14 residues. V dropped 5 bases and J dropped 0 bases, with 11 bases sitting between them. CDR3 protein: CASSGGTSSYEQYF. CDR3 DNA: TGTGCCAGCAGTGGGGGGACATCCTCCTACGAGCAGTACTTC.

The CDR3 region is CSVHGADREPYEQYF. CDR3 bases: TGCAGCGTCCACGGGGCGGACAGGGAGCCCTACGAGCAGTACTTC. The chain couples TRBV29-1 to TRBJ2-7, with 8 bases that match TRBD1. Germline CDR1 and CDR2: SQVTM and ANQGSEA. V shed 6 bases, J shed 2 bases, and the junction held 12 bases outside the gene matches. This CDR3 contains 15 residues.

V and J are TRBV11-2 and TRBJ2-5, with TRBD1 matching 7 bases. The CDR3 is made up of 15 amino acids. Trimming removed 3 bases from V and 0 bases from J; junction bases left unmatched: 4. The germline gives CDR1 SGHAT, CDR2 FQNNGV. The CDR3 here is CASSFGDSDQETQYF. The CDR3 DNA is TGTGCCAGCAGCTTTGGGGACAGCGACCAAGAGACCCAGTACTTC.

This clone was found a few times. The rearrangement uses TRBV29-1 and TRBJ2-2; the D is unclear. In germline, CDR1 is SQVTM, CDR2 ANQGSEA. V lost 6 bases to trimming and J lost 3 bases, with 8 bases between them. This CDR3 is 12 amino acids long. This chain's CDR3 is CSVLTDTGELFF. In DNA, the CDR3 is TGCAGCGTGCTCACAGACACCGGGGAGCTGTTTTTT.

The chain recombines TRBV2 with TRBJ2-3; D might be TRBD2 (7 bases). This CDR3 is built from 18 residues. Per germline, CDR1 SNHLY and CDR2 FYNNEI. V was pared by 5 bases and J by 5 bases, with 26 bases between. In DNA, the CDR3 is TGTGCCAGCAGTACACGACAGGTGGGGGGGATGGGGCAAGATACGCAGTATTTT. Its translation: CASSTRQVGGMGQDTQYF.

This chain connects TRBV29-1 to TRBJ1-5; TRBD1 agrees at 7 bases. The CDR3 has 16 residues. The V gene end was trimmed by 5 bases and the J gene end by 0 bases; junction bases not matched to a gene: 10. The germline gives CDR1 SQVTM, CDR2 ANQGSEA. The CDR3 DNA reads TGCAGCGTTACAGCAGGGGGGGATTATAGCAATCAGCCCCAGCATTTT. It is translated as CSVTAGGDYSNQPQHF.

This clone has just a few counts. CDR3 coding DNA: TGTGCCAGCAGTGATGTGGGCAGAGAAAGCACTGAAGCTTTCTTT. Residues: CASSDVGRESTEAFF. The rearrangement uses TRBV2 and TRBJ1-1; no definite D call. Germline CDR1 and CDR2: SNHLY and FYNNEI. The CDR3 length is 15 residues. V was shortened by 3 bases and J by 4 bases, with 15 bases between the two germline ends.

The V and J genes are TRBV18 and TRBJ2-5; D gene uncertain. CDR3 length: 13 residues. The germline V gene has CDR1 KGHSH and CDR2 LQKENI. V lost 8 bases to trimming and J lost 3 bases, with 13 bases between them. CDR3 nucleotide sequence: TGTGCCAGCCACTCTGGGGTTGAAGAGACCCAGTACTTC. Amino acid sequence: CASHSGVEETQYF.

Of note for this clone: This specimen includes other DNA sequences encoding the same CDR3. This CDR3 reads CASSDGGPSYEQYF. The CDR3 coding sequence is TGTGCCAGCAGTGATGGGGGGCCCTCCTACGAGCAGTACTTC. J is TRBJ2-7 and V is TRBV2, with D perhaps being TRBD1 or TRBD2 (6 bases each). This CDR3 has 14 amino acids. Deletions cut 3 bases from V and 0 bases from J, with 9 bases between. The V gene's germline CDR1 is SNHLY and CDR2 FYNNEI.

The chain carries TRBV29-1 and TRBJ2-5; 7 bases match TRBD1. With the DNA end fitting TRBJ2-7 better, the J assignment may be wrong. Per the germline V gene, CDR1 is SQVTM and CDR2 is ANQGSEA. CDR3 length: 13 amino acids. The chain's CDR3 is CSARTGSSYEQYF. In DNA form, the CDR3 reads TGCAGCGCCCGGACAGGCAGCTCCTACGAGCAGTACTTC.

This clone was observed a handful of times. This sample includes further DNA sequences coding for the same CDR3. The J gene is TRBJ2-7, the V gene TRBV29-1, with 10 positions matching TRBD1. The CDR3 runs to 12 residues. The germline CDR1 and CDR2 sequences are SQVTM and ANQGSEA. V was clipped by 6 bases and J by 4 bases; unmatched bases: 3. As DNA, the CDR3 is TGCAGCGTGACAGGGGGCGCGTACGAGCAGTACTTC. Translating gives CSVTGGAYEQYF.

V is TRBV7-2 and J is TRBJ1-2; 7 nucleotides align to TRBD1. CDR3 length: 12 residues. The V segment lost 4 bases and the J segment 8 bases; nucleotides outside the gene matches: 4. Per the germline V gene, CDR1 is SGHTA and CDR2 is FQGNSA. CDR3: CASSSPGGGYTF. For the CDR3, the DNA is TGTGCCAGCAGCTCACCAGGGGGAGGCTACACCTTC. Looking up the rest from reference TRBV7-2 and TRBJ1-2 gives the full variable domain: GAGVSQSPSNKVTEKGKDVELRCDPISGHTALYWYRQSLGQGLEFLIYFQGNSAPDKSGLPSDRFSAERTGGSVSTLTIQRTQQEDSAVYLCASSSPGGGYTFGSGTRLTVV.